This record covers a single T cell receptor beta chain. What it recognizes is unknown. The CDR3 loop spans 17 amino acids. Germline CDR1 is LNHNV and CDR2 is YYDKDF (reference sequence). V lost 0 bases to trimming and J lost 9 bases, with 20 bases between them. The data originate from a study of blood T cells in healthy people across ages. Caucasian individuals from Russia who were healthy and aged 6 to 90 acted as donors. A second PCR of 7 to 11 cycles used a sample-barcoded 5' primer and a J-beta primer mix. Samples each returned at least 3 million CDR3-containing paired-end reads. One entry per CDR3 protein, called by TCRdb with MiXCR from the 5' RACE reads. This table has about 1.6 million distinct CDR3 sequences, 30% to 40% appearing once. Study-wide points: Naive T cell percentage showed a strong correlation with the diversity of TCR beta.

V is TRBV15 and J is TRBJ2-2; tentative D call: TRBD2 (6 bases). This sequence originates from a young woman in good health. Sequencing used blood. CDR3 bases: TGTGCCACCAGCAGAGAGGGTTTAGCGGCGCTTACCAGGGAGCTGTTTTTT. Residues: CATSREGLAALTRELFF.